The 24 T cell receptor beta chains in this list originate from one sample, sequenced in a study of cytomegalovirus exposure and HLA in healthy donors. The PCR had 60 Vbeta and 13 Jbeta primers. Profiled with immunoSEQ multiplex PCR; TCRdb holds only in-frame clones, not every one. In the table there are 200,000 to 250,000 clones, approximately 80% of which are singletons. Sequencing was carried out using PBMCs. These receptors were obtained from a man in his forties or fifties in good health and CMV-seronegative.

The chain couples TRBV2 to TRBJ2-5, with a weak D call TRBD2 (6 bases). This CDR3 spans 16 amino acids. V lost 1 base to trimming and J lost 5 bases, with 17 bases between them. CDR1 SNHLY and CDR2 FYNNEI come from the germline V gene. As DNA, the CDR3 is TGTGCCAGCAGTGAAGTGGAGGGTGGAGGGACGGAGACCCAGTACTTC. It yields the protein CASSEVEGGGTETQYF.

As regards this clone: A junction end diverges from the germline sequence, so it may reflect a read error. V gene TRBV7-7 combines with J gene TRBJ2-2; D gene ambiguous. This CDR3 is built from 13 residues. Germline V CDR1 and CDR2: SSHAT, FNYEAQ (reference sequence). The CDR3 coding sequence is TGTGCTAGCAGTACAAGTCCCACCGGGGAGCTGTTTTTT. Residues: CASSTSPTGELFF.

The count of this clone is one. Other DNA variants within this sample encode the same CDR3. The chain links TRBV5-1 to TRBJ1-1; D remains ambiguous. This CDR3 spans 14 amino acids. Per germline, CDR1 SGHRS and CDR2 YFSETQ. The ends were cut back, 0 bases at V and 1 base at J, with 7 bases in the middle. The CDR3 region has the DNA TGCGCCAGCAGCTTGGGTGGCGGGAACACTGAAGCTTTCTTT. It yields the protein CASSLGGGNTEAFF.

Only a few counts were recorded for this clone. The gene calls are TRBV12-5 and TRBJ2-7; weak D call: TRBD2 (5 bases). Germline assignment: CDR1 LGHNT and CDR2 FRNRAP. The CDR3 has 13 amino acids. Trimming pared 7 bases from V and 6 bases from J, leaving 16 bases between. CDR3 region: CASARGWSGEQYF. DNA of the CDR3: TGTGCTAGTGCCCGAGGGTGGTCGGGCGAGCAGTACTTC.

The chain joins TRBV6-6 to TRBJ1-2, with D possibly matching TRBD1 (6 bases). Trimming removed 5 bases at V and 6 bases at J, with 19 bases between. CDR3 length equals 15 residues. Germline assignment: CDR1 MNHNY and CDR2 SVGAGI (reference sequence). DNA of the CDR3: TGTGCCAGCAGTAGGGGGGGGGACCTTGAAAATGGCTACACCTTC. Its protein is CASSRGGDLENGYTF.

The CDR3 nucleotides read TGCGCCAGCCATCAGAACACCGGGGAGCTGTTTTTT. Protein sequence: CASHQNTGELFF. The chain links TRBV5-1 to TRBJ2-2; no clear D. Germline V lookup: CDR1 SGHRS, CDR2 YFSETQ. This CDR3 spans 12 amino acids. V was cut by 7 bases and J by 1 base, with 5 bases left in between.

The CDR3: CASSSIAGSNTGELFF. CDR3 sequence (DNA): TGTGCCAGCAGCTCAATAGCGGGTTCGAACACCGGGGAGCTGTTTTTT. The chain recombines TRBV5-5 with TRBJ2-2, with 7 bases identical to TRBD2. The germline V gene encodes CDR1 SGHKS and CDR2 YYEKEE (reference sequence). V lost 3 bases and J lost 0; bases outside the gene matches: 5. The CDR3 covers 16 residues. Full variable domain (remainder filled in from reference TRBV5-5 and TRBJ2-2): DAGVTQSPTHLIKTRGQQVTLRCSPISGHKSVSWYQQVLGQGPQFIFQYYEKEERGRGNFPDRFSARQFPNYSSELNVNALLLGDSALYLCASSSIAGSNTGELFFGEGSRLTVL.

The chain uses TRBV7-9 and TRBJ2-7, with TRBD2 as a possible D gene (5 bases). The CDR3 has 15 amino acids. Germline-derived CDR1 and CDR2 are SEHNR and FQNEAQ (reference sequence). Trimming removed 1 base from V and 1 base from J, with 11 bases in between. The CDR3 is CASSLGVASSYEQYF. CDR3 in DNA: TGTGCCAGCAGCTTAGGTGTAGCGAGTTCCTACGAGCAGTACTTC.

CDR3 bases: TGTGCCAGCAGTTCCCTAGGGAGTCCGACTAACTATGGCTACACCTTC. Translating gives CASSSLGSPTNYGYTF. V usage is TRBV27 and J usage is TRBJ1-2; no clear D gene. V was cut by 4 bases and J by 0 bases, with 15 bases left in between. The CDR3 sequence is 16 residues long. CDR1 MNHEY and CDR2 SMNVEV come from the germline V gene (reference sequence).

The genes are TRBV29-1 and TRBJ1-1, with a weak D call TRBD1 (6 bases). V was pared by 4 bases and J by 5 bases, with 14 bases between. CDR1 is SQVTM, CDR2 ANQGSEA, per germline. The CDR3 loop spans 13 amino acids. CDR3 sequence: CSVGGGGSTEAFF. CDR3 sequence (DNA): TGCAGCGTTGGAGGGGGAGGGAGTACTGAAGCTTTCTTT. The whole variable domain, filled in from reference TRBV29-1 and TRBJ1-1, reads SAVISQKPSRDICQRGTSLTIQCQVDSQVTMMFWYRQQPGQSLTLIATANQGSEATYESGFVIDKFPISRPNLTFSTLTVSNMSPEDSSIYLCSVGGGGSTEAFFGQGTRLTVV.

V usage is TRBV28 and J usage is TRBJ2-1, with 8 bases fitting TRBD1. The V segment lost 6 bases and the J segment 1 base; nucleotides outside the gene matches: 8. The CDR3 contains 16 residues. The germline CDR1 and CDR2 sequences are MDHEN and SYDVKM. The CDR3 loop reads CASSLGQGRSYNEQFF. The DNA for the CDR3 is TGTGCCAGCAGCCTCGGACAGGGCCGATCCTACAATGAGCAGTTCTTC.

The chain couples TRBV6-5 to TRBJ2-1, with 12 bases fitting TRBD2. CDR1 is MNHEY, CDR2 SVGAGI, per germline. The V segment lost 4 bases and the J segment 3 bases; nucleotides outside the gene matches: 4. The CDR3 loop spans 16 amino acids. The CDR3 sequence is CASSSLLAGGYNEQFF. For the CDR3, the DNA is TGTGCCAGCAGTTCCCTACTAGCGGGAGGCTACAATGAGCAGTTCTTC.

The CDR3 region is CASSHSYEQYF. CDR3 coding DNA: TGTGCCAGCAGCCACTCCTACGAGCAGTACTTC. The J gene is TRBJ2-7, the V gene TRBV7-2; D is ambiguous. This CDR3 is built from 11 residues. The germline V gene has CDR1 SGHTA and CDR2 FQGNSA. V shed 5 bases and J shed 0 bases, with 2 bases lying between them.

This clone was seen more than once but under ten times. The chain is built from TRBV2 and TRBJ1-4; D unclear. The ends were cut back, 4 bases at V and 8 bases at J, with 11 bases in the middle. Germline loops: CDR1 SNHLY, CDR2 FYNNEI. The CDR3 is made up of 13 amino acids. CDR3 nucleotide sequence: TGTGCCAGCAGTGCGGAGGGAAGAGAAAAACTGTTTTTT. This sequence encodes CASSAEGREKLFF.

The chain recombines TRBV28 with TRBJ1-2; D remains ambiguous. The germline gives CDR1 MDHEN, CDR2 SYDVKM. The CDR3 is 14 amino acids. The V end lost 5 bases, the J end lost 5 bases, and 15 bases lay between the germline ends. The DNA of the CDR3 is TGTGCCAGCAGTCAGCGGACGGAGTCTTATGGCTACACCTTC. It specifies CASSQRTESYGYTF.

V is TRBV7-9 and J is TRBJ2-1; 12 bases are a match to TRBD2. Germline values: CDR1 SEHNR, CDR2 FQNEAQ (reference sequence). The CDR3 runs 16 residues. V lost 5 bases and J lost 8; bases outside the gene matches: 10. CDR3 in amino acids: CASSGPLAGGGDEQFF. The CDR3 nucleotides are TGTGCCAGCAGCGGGCCACTAGCGGGAGGAGGAGATGAGCAGTTCTTC.

The gene calls are TRBV27 and TRBJ2-5; D is possibly TRBD2 (6 bases). The last part of the DNA fits TRBJ2-7 better; the J call may be wrong. The CDR3 loop spans 13 amino acids. CDR1 and CDR2 (germline): MNHEY, SMNVEV (reference sequence). The CDR3 DNA is TGTGCCAGCAGTTCTCGGGGACTCCACGAGCAGTACTTC. It encodes CASSSRGLHEQYF.

The V call is TRBV4-1, the J call TRBJ2-1; TRBD1 agrees at 7 bases. J was trimmed by 5 bases and V by 8 bases; bases with no gene match: 9. The length of the CDR3 is 14 residues. Germline assignment: CDR1 MGHRA and CDR2 YSYEKL. For the CDR3, the DNA is TGCGCCAGCCGTGACAGGGACACGAACAATGAGCAGTTCTTC. The encoded protein is CASRDRDTNNEQFF.

This clone was recorded only once. V is TRBV7-9 and J is TRBJ2-5, with D perhaps TRBD2 (6 bases). Trimming pared 7 bases from V and 1 base from J, leaving 10 bases between. This CDR3 has 13 amino acids. Per germline, CDR1 SEHNR and CDR2 FQNEAQ (reference sequence). CDR3 in DNA: TGTGCCAGCACCCTCGGGAGCCAAGAGACCCAGTACTTC. It translates to CASTLGSQETQYF.

The gene calls are TRBV10-1 and TRBJ2-3, with a possible D match to TRBD2 (6 bases). CDR1 is WNHNN and CDR2 is SYGVQD in the germline V gene (reference sequence). The CDR3 consists of 16 residues. V was pared by 6 bases and J by 1 base, with 17 bases between. The CDR3 region is CASSGALEGRTDTQYF. The CDR3, as DNA: TGCGCCAGCAGCGGGGCCCTGGAGGGACGCACAGATACGCAGTATTTT.

The J gene is TRBJ1-2, the V gene TRBV5-1, with 10 bases fitting TRBD1. Germline V gives CDR1 SGHRS, CDR2 YFSETQ. This CDR3 is 16 amino acids long. V gave up 3 bases and J gave up 5 bases; unmatched junction bases: 10. The CDR3 DNA reads TGCGCCAGCAGCTCCCTCGGGACAGGGGATTATTATGGCTACACCTTC. This codes for CASSSLGTGDYYGYTF. Full variable domain (outside the CDR3, taken from reference TRBV5-1 and TRBJ1-2): KAGVTQTPRYLIKTRGQQVTLSCSPISGHRSVSWYQQTPGQGLQFLFEYFSETQRNKGNFPGRFSGRQFSNSRSEMNVSTLELGDSALYLCASSSLGTGDYYGYTFGSGTRLTVV.

The gene calls are TRBV10-3 and TRBJ2-1, with a possible D match to TRBD2 (6 bases). The CDR3 consists of 14 residues. CDR1 is ENHRY and CDR2 is SYGVKD in the germline V gene. Trimming shortened V by 10 bases and J by 9 bases, and 22 bases separated the two germline ends. CDR3 residues: CATTPTGESAEQFF. The CDR3 DNA sequence: TGTGCCACTACACCCACGGGAGAATCCGCTGAGCAGTTCTTC.

The gene calls are TRBV15 and TRBJ2-1; TRBD2 matches 8 bases. V trimming: 0 bases; J trimming: 7 bases; junction bases outside the gene matches: 5. The CDR3 is made up of 15 amino acids. In germline, CDR1 is LNHNV, CDR2 YYDKDF (reference sequence). CDR3: CATSRDLERGNEQFF. The CDR3 nucleotides read TGTGCCACCAGCAGAGATCTAGAGCGGGGGAATGAGCAGTTCTTC.

This clone was recorded once. The V and J genes are TRBV7-3 and TRBJ2-1, with 13 bases that match TRBD2. Trimming took 5 bases from V and 3 from J; bases not matched to a gene: 4. Germline V CDR1 and CDR2: SGHTA, FQGTGA. CDR3 length equals 16 residues. As DNA, the CDR3 is TGTGCCAGCAGCCACGGACTAGCGGGAGACTACAATGAGCAGTTCTTC. As protein: CASSHGLAGDYNEQFF.